Below are 27 T cell receptor beta chains sequenced from a single sample in a study of patients and donors after allogeneic stem cell transplantation. TCRdb re-called the RT-PCR reads through MiXCR, storing one row per CDR3 protein. The top ten hold approximately 10% of the sample, which has a few hundred thousand distinct CDR3 sequences, roughly an eighth seen once. Source material: blood, either unsorted or a sorted T cell fraction (not recorded which). The receptors stem from a human donor who was either an allogeneic HSCT recipient or a stem cell or donor lymphocyte infusion donor (not recorded which). It is not recorded whose cells these are; they may come from a transplant donor.

This clonotype came up a few times. The chain joins TRBV25-1 to TRBJ2-3; a possible D gene is TRBD1 (6 bases). This CDR3 has 14 residues. Looked up from germline, CDR1 is MGHDK and CDR2 is SYGVNS. Between the trimmed V and J ends, which lost 3 bases and 11 bases, there was a span of 18 bases. The CDR3 protein is CASSDISQGNGQYF. In DNA form, the CDR3 reads TGTGCCAGCAGTGACATCTCACAGGGAAATGGGCAGTATTTT. The full variable domain, with the rest looked up from reference TRBV25-1 and TRBJ2-3, is EADIYQTPRYLVIGTGKKITLECSQTMGHDKMYWYQQDPGMELHLIHYSYGVNSTEKGDLSSESTVSRIRTEHFPLTLESARPSHTSQYLCASSDISQGNGQYFGPGTRLTVL.

This chain joins TRBV30 and TRBJ2-3; D not certain. The CDR3 is 13 residues long. The V end lost 5 bases, the J end lost 0 bases, and 9 bases lay between the germline ends. In germline, CDR1 is GTSNPN, CDR2 SVGIG (reference sequence). CDR3 coding DNA: TGTGCCTGGGCTTCCTTCAGCACAGATACGCAGTATTTT. Translating it yields CAWASFSTDTQYF.

This clonotype was found once. The J gene is TRBJ2-5, the V gene TRBV6-1, with a weak D call TRBD2 (7 bases). V lost 11 bases to trimming and J lost 5 bases, with 15 bases between them. The CDR3 loop spans 12 amino acids. The germline V gene encodes CDR1 MNHNS and CDR2 SASEGT. CDR3 sequence: CAVRGGRETQYF. The CDR3 DNA is TGTGCCGTTAGGGGGGGAAGGGAGACCCAGTACTTC.

This clonotype was counted at least ten times. The CDR3 sequence is CASSLDSVSYEQYF. Here the CDR3 DNA reads TGCGCCAGCAGCTTGGACAGTGTCTCCTACGAGCAGTACTTC. The rearrangement links TRBV5-1 to TRBJ2-7; no definite D call. V lost 0 bases, J lost 0 bases, and 7 bases lay in between. This CDR3 has 14 residues. Germline V gene sequence: CDR1 SGHRS, CDR2 YFSETQ. The full variable domain, in which reference TRBV5-1 and TRBJ2-7 provide the parts outside the CDR3, is KAGVTQTPRYLIKTRGQQVTLSCSPISGHRSVSWYQQTPGQGLQFLFEYFSETQRNKGNFPGRFSGRQFSNSRSEMNVSTLELGDSALYLCASSLDSVSYEQYFGPGTRLTVT.

Ten or more counts support this clonotype. This chain uses TRBV12-3 or TRBV12-4 with TRBJ2-3; TRBD2 matches at 10 bases. The CDR3 is made up of 17 amino acids. V gave up 0 bases and J gave up 1 base; unmatched junction bases: 4. As DNA, the CDR3 is TGTGCCAGCAGTTTAGCGCTCGGACTAGCGGGCACAGATACGCAGTATTTT. This encodes CASSLALGLAGTDTQYF.

This clonotype was observed at least ten times. V and J are TRBV7-9 and TRBJ1-2; a possible D gene is TRBD1 (6 bases). The length of the CDR3 is 15 residues. Germline loops: CDR1 SEHNR, CDR2 FQNEAQ (reference sequence). V was pared by 2 bases and J by 4 bases, with 14 bases between. The CDR3: CASSLMNREAYGYTF. The CDR3 region has the DNA TGTGCCAGCAGCTTAATGAACAGGGAGGCCTATGGCTACACCTTC.

The table lists this clonotype with a few counts. The V call is TRBV4-1, the J call TRBJ2-6, with D perhaps matching TRBD1 or TRBD2 (5 bases each). The length of the CDR3 is 17 residues. The V end lost 0 bases, the J end lost 0 bases, and 9 bases lay between the germline ends. CDR1 and CDR2 from the germline V gene are MGHRA and YSYEKL. CDR3 protein: CASSQEWGTSGANVLTF. The CDR3 coding sequence is TGCGCCAGCAGCCAAGAGTGGGGGACCTCTGGGGCCAACGTCCTGACTTTC.

The chain recombines TRBV9 with TRBJ1-1; weak D call: TRBD1 (6 bases). V dropped 0 bases and J dropped 3 bases, with 15 bases sitting between them. Germline V gene lookup returns CDR1 SGDLS and CDR2 YYNGEE. CDR3 length: 16 residues. The CDR3 coding sequence is TGTGCCAGCAGCGTAGCCGCCAGGGGTGGGGACACTGAAGCTTTCTTT. This encodes CASSVAARGGDTEAFF.

This clonotype was found a few times. This chain's CDR3 is CSARDGTGVINTEAFF. CDR3 DNA: TGCAGTGCTAGAGATGGGACAGGGGTTATAAACACTGAAGCTTTCTTT. The V call is TRBV20-1, the J call TRBJ1-1; 10 nucleotides line up with TRBD1. This CDR3 contains 16 residues. V shed 0 bases and J 2 bases; nucleotides not matched to a gene: 6. Germline CDR1 and CDR2: DFQATT and SNEGSKA (reference sequence).

This rearrangement joins TRBV12-3 or TRBV12-4 to TRBJ2-5, with TRBD1 as a possible D gene (6 bases). V was shortened by 1 base and J by 5 bases, with 14 bases between the two germline ends. This CDR3 is built from 15 residues. The CDR3 DNA is TGTGCCAGCAGTTTAGGTGAACAGGGTAGGGAGACCCAGTACTTC. Translated, it gives CASSLGEQGRETQYF.

V is TRBV2 and J is TRBJ2-5; 7 bases fit TRBD2. The length of the CDR3 is 14 residues. V lost 8 bases, J lost 1 base, and 7 bases stayed unmatched. Germline loops: CDR1 SNHLY, CDR2 FYNNEI. The DNA of the CDR3 is TGTGCCAGCGGACGGGGGGTACGCCAAGAGACCCAGTACTTC. Translated, it gives CASGRGVRQETQYF.

This clonotype was seen repeatedly, ten times or more. The CDR3 spells CSAETEYEQYF. The CDR3 region has the DNA TGCAGTGCTGAAACGGAATACGAGCAGTACTTC. The chain has TRBV20-1 and TRBJ2-7; D is uncertain. The CDR3 length is 11 residues. The V end lost 5 bases, the J end lost 4 bases, and 9 bases lay between the germline ends. Germline assignment: CDR1 DFQATT and CDR2 SNEGSKA (reference sequence).

Notes on this clonotype: Since a much larger clone is just one base distant, this may be a read error. The rearrangement links TRBV6-2 or TRBV6-3 to TRBJ2-1, with 10 positions matching TRBD1. This CDR3 contains 15 residues. The germline V gene has CDR1 MNHEY and CDR2 SVGEGT. The CDR3 bases are TGTGCCGGGGGGACAGGGGCATTGTCCTACAATGAGGAGTTCTTC. Translated, it gives CAGGTGALSYNEEFF.

The J gene is TRBJ2-7, the V gene TRBV5-1, with a weak D call TRBD1 (6 bases). CDR1 is SGHRS, CDR2 YFSETQ, per germline. V was shortened by 0 bases and J by 2 bases, with 12 bases between the two germline ends. The CDR3 is 15 amino acids. This CDR3 is CASSLGVTGPYEQYF. The CDR3, as DNA: TGCGCCAGCAGCTTGGGGGTCACAGGGCCCTACGAGCAGTACTTC.

Only a few counts were recorded for this clonotype. V is TRBV2 and J is TRBJ2-3; the match to TRBD2 covers 7 bases. CDR3 length: 16 amino acids. Trimming removed 1 base from V and 2 bases from J; junction bases left unmatched: 6. Germline V gene sequence: CDR1 SNHLY, CDR2 FYNNEI. CDR3 DNA sequence: TGTGCCAGCAGTGAAGGGTCGCTAGCGGACACAGATACGCAGTATTTT. It codes for CASSEGSLADTDTQYF.

This clonotype was seen many times. The chain is built from TRBV5-1 and TRBJ2-5, with D maybe TRBD1 (5 bases). The germline gives CDR1 SGHRS, CDR2 YFSETQ. CDR3 length: 15 residues. Deletions cut 0 bases from V and 0 bases from J, with 9 bases between. This CDR3 reads CASSLGWGYQETQYF. CDR3 DNA sequence: TGCGCCAGCAGCTTGGGCTGGGGCTACCAAGAGACCCAGTACTTC.

The chain recombines TRBV5-6 with TRBJ1-2, with D unclear. Trimming left V 1 base short and J 6 bases short, with 7 bases between. Germline CDR1 and CDR2: SGHDT and YYEEEE. This CDR3 has 12 residues. The CDR3 sequence is CASSLMTNGYTF. The CDR3 DNA sequence: TGTGCCAGCAGCTTGATGACGAATGGCTACACCTTC.

This clonotype was counted ten times or more. The chain couples TRBV12-3 or TRBV12-4 to TRBJ2-7, with TRBD1 matching 7 bases. CDR3 size: 16 residues. The ends lost 1 base at V and 2 bases at J; junction bases unmatched: 8. The CDR3 spells CASSLEGGYITYEQYF. The CDR3 DNA reads as TGTGCCAGCAGTTTAGAAGGGGGCTATATAACCTACGAGCAGTACTTC.

V and J are TRBV4-2 and TRBJ2-2, with 10 bases that match TRBD2. The CDR3 totals 16 residues. Per germline, CDR1 LGHNA and CDR2 YNFKEQ. J gave up 5 bases and V 2 bases, and 5 bases lay outside the gene matches. CDR3 sequence: CASSQSLAGVTGELFF. The CDR3 nucleotides are TGTGCCAGCAGCCAATCCCTAGCGGGAGTTACCGGGGAGCTGTTTTTT.

This clonotype has ten or more counts. The V gene is TRBV7-9, the J gene TRBJ2-7, with D maybe TRBD1 (5 bases). Per germline, CDR1 SEHNR and CDR2 FQNEAQ (reference sequence). V was clipped by 4 bases and J by 3 bases, with 16 bases between them. The CDR3 contains 15 residues. DNA of the CDR3: TGTGCCAGCAGCTCAACCTTAGAAGGGGACTACGAGCAGTACTTC. Translation: CASSSTLEGDYEQYF.

This clonotype was counted many times. This chain joins TRBV25-1 and TRBJ1-4; D is unresolved. The V gene lost 1 base and the J gene lost 3 bases, with 6 bases spanning the gap. The germline gives CDR1 MGHDK, CDR2 SYGVNS. The CDR3 sequence is 14 residues long. The chain's CDR3 is CASSESGPNEKLFF. The CDR3 nucleotides are TGTGCCAGCAGTGAATCAGGCCCTAATGAAAAACTGTTTTTT. Supplemented by reference TRBV25-1 and TRBJ1-4, the full variable domain reads EADIYQTPRYLVIGTGKKITLECSQTMGHDKMYWYQQDPGMELHLIHYSYGVNSTEKGDLSSESTVSRIRTEHFPLTLESARPSHTSQYLCASSESGPNEKLFFGSGTQLSVL.

The chain joins TRBV7-9 to TRBJ1-3; D gene uncertain. This CDR3 is built from 15 residues. V lost 5 bases, J lost 0 bases, and 11 bases lay in between. In germline, CDR1 is SEHNR, CDR2 FQNEAQ (reference sequence). The CDR3 sequence: CASSRLVTSGNTIYF. DNA of the CDR3: TGTGCCAGCAGCCGATTGGTCACCTCTGGAAACACCATATATTTT.

The chain joins TRBV19 to TRBJ1-1; D is undetermined. The ends were cut back, 0 bases at V and 1 base at J, with 6 bases in the middle. This CDR3 is 14 amino acids long. The germline V gene encodes CDR1 LNHDA and CDR2 SQIVND (reference sequence). The CDR3 is CASSIDTGNTEAFF. CDR3 sequence (DNA): TGTGCCAGTAGTATAGACACGGGGAACACTGAAGCTTTCTTT.

This clonotype was seen only a few times. This chain connects TRBV14 to TRBJ2-3; 8 positions agree with TRBD1. The CDR3 runs 17 residues. Trimming took 4 bases from V and 2 from J; bases not matched to a gene: 11. Germline V CDR1 and CDR2: SGHDN, FVKESK. The CDR3 loop is CASSPGTGHASTDTQYF. CDR3 DNA sequence: TGTGCCAGCAGCCCGGGGACAGGACATGCTTCCACAGATACGCAGTATTTT.

This clonotype has just a few counts. The rearrangement joins TRBV20-1 to TRBJ2-7; D unclear. Looked up from germline, CDR1 is DFQATT and CDR2 is SNEGSKA (reference sequence). Trimming stripped 1 base from V and 6 bases from J, with 7 bases between. The CDR3 is 11 amino acids. The CDR3 nucleotides read TGCAGTGCTAGAGGGGGATCCGAGCAGTACTTC. Translation gives CSARGGSEQYF.

A few counts support this clonotype. This chain connects TRBV29-1 to TRBJ2-1; TRBD2 is a possible D gene (6 bases). This CDR3 region has 14 residues. Germline CDR1 SQVTM, CDR2 ANQGSEA. V was pared by 3 bases and J by 5 bases, with 14 bases between. CDR3 nucleotide sequence: TGCAGCGTTGATCCGGGAGTTCTGCACAATGAGCAGTTCTTC. This encodes CSVDPGVLHNEQFF.

There are a few counts of this clonotype. The rearrangement uses TRBV7-2 and TRBJ2-3; TRBD2 aligns across 9 bases. Germline V gene lookup returns CDR1 SGHTA and CDR2 FQGNSA. V gave up 6 bases and J gave up 2 bases; unmatched junction bases: 6. CDR3 length: 15 residues. CDR3 nucleotide sequence: TGTGCCAGCAGACGACTAGCGGTCAACACAGATACGCAGTATTTT. Encoded protein: CASRRLAVNTDTQYF.